What follows is one TCR beta chain and its context. This sample is drawn from a study of T-cell reconstitution after alpha-beta-depleted transplantation in children. Per the germline V gene, CDR1 is MNHEY and CDR2 is SMNVEV (reference sequence). V dropped 6 bases and J dropped 5 bases, with 8 bases sitting between them. The CDR3 extends over 13 amino acids. A TCRbeta library incorporating unique molecular identifiers was prepared. TCRdb redid the calling of the PCR reads with MiXCR, one entry per CDR3 protein. This sample has 500,000 to 600,000 distinct CDR3 sequences, with roughly 18% found just once.

The sequence came from a human donor who donated a stem cell graft to a child with acute lymphoblastic leukemia. The starting material was PBMCs from the stem cell graft donor, obtained from the stem cell graft. The chain recombines TRBV27 with TRBJ2-6; D gene ambiguous. CDR3: CASSLPRANVLTF. CDR3 DNA: TGTGCCAGCAGCCTACCTCGGGCCAACGTCCTGACTTTC. Full variable domain (outside the CDR3, taken from reference TRBV27 and TRBJ2-6): EAQVTQNPRYLITVTGKKLTVTCSQNMNHEYMSWYRQDPGLGLRQIYYSMNVEVTDKGDVPEGYKVSRKEKRNFPLILESPSPNQTSLYFCASSLPRANVLTFGAGSRLTVL.